This record covers a single T cell receptor (beta chain). What it binds is not known. The protocol was immunoSEQ multiplex PCR, while the TCRdb copy is restricted to in-frame clones and leaves out a portion. The table records approximately 64,000 clones, just over 90% of them present only once. This sample stems from a study of T cell responses to AZD1222 COVID-19 vaccine. Germline CDR1 and CDR2: MNHEY and SVGAGI. Trimming removed 6 bases from V and 1 base from J; junction bases left unmatched: 5. CDR3 length: 14 residues. Findings and caveats of the study: At study baseline, merely six AZD1222 recipients were seropositive. Close to half of spike-specific TCRs reportedly recognize unmutated variant regions.

The material sequenced was peripheral blood, taken 28 days after the second dose of the MenACWY control vaccine. The V gene is TRBV6-5, the J gene TRBJ2-7; TRBD1 matches at 8 bases. This sequence was found in an adult who received the MenACWY meningococcal vaccine as a control. CDR3 coding DNA: TGTGCCAGCAGCCCCGGGACAGGATCCTACGAGCAGTACTTC. Residues: CASSPGTGSYEQYF.